This T cell receptor (beta chain) was sequenced in a study of cytomegalovirus exposure and HLA in healthy donors. General study results and limits: Later, an analysis found that TCR clusters from the first cohort tended to co-occur in the 95 to 150 validation repertoires. Altogether, 150 to 200 TCR beta chains were recorded as cytomegalovirus-associated.

Repertoires were generated with immunoSEQ multiplex PCR, while TCRdb's copy carries only in-frame clones and drops some. The sample records roughly 70,000 clones, about 85% being singletons. Trimming removed 2 bases from V and 0 bases from J, with 11 bases in between. This CDR3 is built from 16 residues. CDR1 SGHTA and CDR2 FQGTGA come from the germline V gene. Concerning this clone itself: Antigen: not known.

The sequencing input was PBMCs. The chain has TRBV7-3 and TRBJ1-5; tentatively, D is TRBD1 (6 bases). This TCR came from a man aged 25-40 years in good health and CMV-seronegative. As DNA, the CDR3 is TGTGCCAGCAGCTTACGGGGACACCGTAGCAATCAGCCCCAGCATTTT. This encodes CASSLRGHRSNQPQHF.